The source of this TCR beta chain is a study of patients and donors after allogeneic stem cell transplantation. Each CDR3 protein gets one entry after TCRdb re-called the RT-PCR reads with MiXCR. Of under 200,000 distinct CDR3 sequences in the sample, 30% were seen once. Sequenced: blood, either unsorted or a sorted T cell fraction (not recorded which). The clonotype comes from a human donor who was either an allogeneic HSCT recipient or a stem cell or donor lymphocyte infusion donor (not recorded which). It is not recorded whose cells these are; they may come from a transplant donor.

CDR3 in amino acids: CATSPPANGYRHTIYF. DNA of the CDR3: TGTGCCACCAGCCCCCCGGCGAACGGCTACCGGCACACCATATATTTT. V usage is TRBV15 and J usage is TRBJ1-3; no clear D. The V gene's germline CDR1 is LNHNV and CDR2 YYDKDF (reference sequence). The CDR3 has 16 amino acids. V was clipped by 5 bases and J by 8 bases, with 22 bases between them.